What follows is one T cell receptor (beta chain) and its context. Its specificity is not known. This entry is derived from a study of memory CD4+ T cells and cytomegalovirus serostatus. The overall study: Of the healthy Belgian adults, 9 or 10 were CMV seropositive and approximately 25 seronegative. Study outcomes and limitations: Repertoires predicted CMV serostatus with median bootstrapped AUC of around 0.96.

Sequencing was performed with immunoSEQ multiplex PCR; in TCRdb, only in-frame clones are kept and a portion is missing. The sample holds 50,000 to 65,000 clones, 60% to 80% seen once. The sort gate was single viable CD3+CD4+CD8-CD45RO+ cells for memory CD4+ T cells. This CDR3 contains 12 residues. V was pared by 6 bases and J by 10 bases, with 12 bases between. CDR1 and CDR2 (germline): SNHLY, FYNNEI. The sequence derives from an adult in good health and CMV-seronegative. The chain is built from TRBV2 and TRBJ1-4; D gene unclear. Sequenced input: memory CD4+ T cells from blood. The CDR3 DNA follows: TGTGCCAGCAGATCTAACCCGGGAAAACTGTTTTTT. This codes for CASRSNPGKLFF.